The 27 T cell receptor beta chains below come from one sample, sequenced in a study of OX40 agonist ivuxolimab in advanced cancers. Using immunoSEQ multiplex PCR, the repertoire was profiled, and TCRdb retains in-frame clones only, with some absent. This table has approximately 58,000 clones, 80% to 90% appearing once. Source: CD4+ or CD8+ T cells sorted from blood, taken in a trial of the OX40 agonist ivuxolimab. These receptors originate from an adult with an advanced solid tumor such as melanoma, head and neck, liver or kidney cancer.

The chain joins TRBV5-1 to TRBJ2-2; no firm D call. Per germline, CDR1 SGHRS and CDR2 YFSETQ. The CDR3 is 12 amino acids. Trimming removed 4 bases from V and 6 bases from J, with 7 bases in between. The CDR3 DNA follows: TGCGCCAGCAGCCCCCAGGCCGGGGAGCTGTTTTTT. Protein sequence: CASSPQAGELFF.

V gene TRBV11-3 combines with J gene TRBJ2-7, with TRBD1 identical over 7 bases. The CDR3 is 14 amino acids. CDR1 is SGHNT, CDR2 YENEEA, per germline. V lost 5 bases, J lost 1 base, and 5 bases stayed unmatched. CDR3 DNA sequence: TGTGCCAGCAGCCAGACCAGGGGGTCCTACGAGCAGTACTTC. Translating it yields CASSQTRGSYEQYF. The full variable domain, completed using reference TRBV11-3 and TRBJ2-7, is EAGVVQSPRYKIIEKKQPVAFWCNPISGHNTLYWYLQNLGQGPELLIRYENEEAVDDSQLPKDRFSAERLKGVDSTLKIQPAELGDSAVYLCASSQTRGSYEQYFGPGTRLTVT.

The CDR3 DNA is TGTGCCAGCAGCTTAGATCGAGGCAGGGGGCGAGATACGCAGTATTTT. It translates to CASSLDRGRGRDTQYF. The rearrangement joins TRBV11-3 to TRBJ2-3; 8 bases agree with TRBD1. The CDR3 spans 16 residues. After removal of 0 bases from V and 5 bases from J, the junction contained 7 bases not matched to a gene. Germline V gives CDR1 SGHNT, CDR2 YENEEA.

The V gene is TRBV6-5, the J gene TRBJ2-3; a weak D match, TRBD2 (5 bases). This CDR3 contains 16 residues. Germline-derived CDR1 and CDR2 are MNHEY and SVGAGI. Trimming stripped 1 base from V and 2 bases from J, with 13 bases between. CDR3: CASSYFRPGSTDTQYF. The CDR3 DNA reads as TGTGCCAGCAGTTACTTCCGACCGGGGTCCACAGATACGCAGTATTTT.

For the CDR3, the DNA is TGCGCCAGCAGCTTAGGAGGGTGGCAGCAGCAAGAGACCCAGTACTTC. It translates to CASSLGGWQQQETQYF. The gene calls are TRBV5-1 and TRBJ2-5, with D possibly being TRBD2 (6 bases). V was shortened by 2 bases and J by 2 bases, with 16 bases between the two germline ends. In germline, CDR1 is SGHRS, CDR2 YFSETQ. This CDR3 is 16 amino acids long.

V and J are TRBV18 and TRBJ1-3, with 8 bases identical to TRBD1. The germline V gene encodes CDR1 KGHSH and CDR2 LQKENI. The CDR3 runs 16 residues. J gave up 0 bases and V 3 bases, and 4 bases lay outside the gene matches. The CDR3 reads CASSPQGARSGNTIYF. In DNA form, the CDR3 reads TGTGCCAGCTCACCTCAGGGGGCCCGCTCTGGAAACACCATATATTTT.

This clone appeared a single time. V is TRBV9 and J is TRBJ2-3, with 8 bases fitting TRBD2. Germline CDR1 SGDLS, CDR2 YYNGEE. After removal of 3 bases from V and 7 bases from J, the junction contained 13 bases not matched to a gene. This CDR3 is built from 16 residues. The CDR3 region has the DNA TGTGCCAGCAGCGGCGTAGGACGCGGGGGGCCTAATACGCAGTATTTT. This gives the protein CASSGVGRGGPNTQYF.

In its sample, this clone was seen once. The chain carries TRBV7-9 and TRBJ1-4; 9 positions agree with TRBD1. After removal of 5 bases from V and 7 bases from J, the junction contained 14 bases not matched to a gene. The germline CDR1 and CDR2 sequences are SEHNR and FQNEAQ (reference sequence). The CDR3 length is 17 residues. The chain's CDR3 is CASSPGQGSLPSEKLFF. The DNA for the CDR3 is TGTGCCAGCAGCCCGGGACAGGGTTCCTTACCAAGTGAAAAACTGTTTTTT.

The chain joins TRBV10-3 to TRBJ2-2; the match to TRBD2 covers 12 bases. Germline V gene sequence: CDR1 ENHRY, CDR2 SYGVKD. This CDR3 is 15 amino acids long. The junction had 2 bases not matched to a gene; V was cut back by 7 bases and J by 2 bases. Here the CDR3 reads CAITSGGANTGELFF. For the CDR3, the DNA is TGTGCCATCACTAGCGGGGGGGCCAACACCGGGGAGCTGTTTTTT.

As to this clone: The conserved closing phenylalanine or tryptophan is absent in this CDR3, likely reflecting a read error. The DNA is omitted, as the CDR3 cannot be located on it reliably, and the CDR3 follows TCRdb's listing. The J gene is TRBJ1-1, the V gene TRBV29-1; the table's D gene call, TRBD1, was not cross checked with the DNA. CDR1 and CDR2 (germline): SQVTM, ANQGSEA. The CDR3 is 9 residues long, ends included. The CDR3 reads CSVEQGHPV.

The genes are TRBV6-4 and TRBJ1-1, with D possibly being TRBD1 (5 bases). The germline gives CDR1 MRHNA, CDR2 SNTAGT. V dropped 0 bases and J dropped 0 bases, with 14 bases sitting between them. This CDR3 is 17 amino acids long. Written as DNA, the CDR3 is TGTGCCAGCAGTGACTCGAAACCCCCAGGGATGAACACTGAAGCTTTCTTT. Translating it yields CASSDSKPPGMNTEAFF.

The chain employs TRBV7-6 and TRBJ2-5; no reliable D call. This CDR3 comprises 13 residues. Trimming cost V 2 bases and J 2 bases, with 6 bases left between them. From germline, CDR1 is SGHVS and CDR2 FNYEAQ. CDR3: CASSLNRQETQYF. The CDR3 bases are TGTGCCAGCAGCTTAAACAGACAAGAGACCCAGTACTTC.

The CDR3 DNA reads TGTGCCAGCAGACCAAGACAGGAGACCTACGAGCAGTACTTC. Translating gives CASRPRQETYEQYF. The chain has TRBV27 and TRBJ2-7; maybe TRBD1 (6 bases). This CDR3 region has 14 residues. V gave up 6 bases and J gave up 2 bases, with 14 bases separating them. CDR1 is MNHEY and CDR2 is SMNVEV in the germline V gene (reference sequence).

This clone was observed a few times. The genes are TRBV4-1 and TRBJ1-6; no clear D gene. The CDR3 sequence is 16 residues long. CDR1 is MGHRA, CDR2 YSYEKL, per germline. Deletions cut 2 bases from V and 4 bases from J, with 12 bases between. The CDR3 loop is CASSQLFNSYNSPLHF. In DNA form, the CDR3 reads TGCGCCAGCAGCCAACTCTTTAACAGTTATAATTCACCCCTCCACTTT.

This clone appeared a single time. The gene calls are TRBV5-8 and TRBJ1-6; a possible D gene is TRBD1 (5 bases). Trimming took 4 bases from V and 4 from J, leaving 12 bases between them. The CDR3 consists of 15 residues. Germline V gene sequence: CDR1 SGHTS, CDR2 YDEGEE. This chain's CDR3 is CASSPRGWYNSPLHF. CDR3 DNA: TGTGCCAGCAGCCCCCGGGGGTGGTATAATTCACCCCTCCACTTT. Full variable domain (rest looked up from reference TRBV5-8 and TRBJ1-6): EAGVTQSPTHLIKTRGQQATLRCSPISGHTSVYWYQQALGLGLQFLLWYDEGEERNRGNFPPRFSGRQFPNYSSELNVNALELEDSALYLCASSPRGWYNSPLHFGNGTRLTVT.

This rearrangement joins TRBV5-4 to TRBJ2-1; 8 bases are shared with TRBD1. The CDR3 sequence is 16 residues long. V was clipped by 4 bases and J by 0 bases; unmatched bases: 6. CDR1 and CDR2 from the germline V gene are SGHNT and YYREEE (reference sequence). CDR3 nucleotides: TGTGCCAGCAGCCCTGGACAGGGATACTCCTACAATGAGCAGTTCTTC. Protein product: CASSPGQGYSYNEQFF.

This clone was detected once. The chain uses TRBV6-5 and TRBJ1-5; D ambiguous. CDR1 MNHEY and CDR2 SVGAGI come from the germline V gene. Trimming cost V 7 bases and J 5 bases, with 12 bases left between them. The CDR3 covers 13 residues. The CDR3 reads CASNEVTDQPQHF. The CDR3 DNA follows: TGTGCCAGCAACGAAGTCACTGATCAGCCCCAGCATTTT.

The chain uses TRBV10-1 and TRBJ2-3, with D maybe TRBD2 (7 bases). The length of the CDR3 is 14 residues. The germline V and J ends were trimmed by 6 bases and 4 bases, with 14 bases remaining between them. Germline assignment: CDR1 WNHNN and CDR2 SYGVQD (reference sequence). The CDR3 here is CASSKGGASDTQYF. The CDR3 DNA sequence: TGCGCCAGCAGCAAGGGGGGGGCGTCAGATACGCAGTATTTT.

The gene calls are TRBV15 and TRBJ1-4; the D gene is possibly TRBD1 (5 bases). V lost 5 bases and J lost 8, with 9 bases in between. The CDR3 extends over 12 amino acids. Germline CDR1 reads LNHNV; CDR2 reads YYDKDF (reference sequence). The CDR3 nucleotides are TGTGCCACCAGCCGGACACCCGAAAAACTGTTTTTT. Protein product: CATSRTPEKLFF.

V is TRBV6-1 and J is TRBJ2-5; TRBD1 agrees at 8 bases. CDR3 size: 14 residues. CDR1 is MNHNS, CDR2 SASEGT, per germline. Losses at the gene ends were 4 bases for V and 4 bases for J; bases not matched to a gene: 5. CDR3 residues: CASSGTGRPETQYF. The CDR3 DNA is TGTGCCAGCAGTGGGACAGGGCGGCCAGAGACCCAGTACTTC.

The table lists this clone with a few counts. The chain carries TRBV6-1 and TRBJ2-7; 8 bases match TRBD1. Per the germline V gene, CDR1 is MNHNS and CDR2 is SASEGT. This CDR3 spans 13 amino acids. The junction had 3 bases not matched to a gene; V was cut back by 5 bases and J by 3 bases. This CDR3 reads CASSTDRGYEQYF. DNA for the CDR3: TGTGCCAGCAGTACTGACAGGGGCTACGAGCAGTACTTC.

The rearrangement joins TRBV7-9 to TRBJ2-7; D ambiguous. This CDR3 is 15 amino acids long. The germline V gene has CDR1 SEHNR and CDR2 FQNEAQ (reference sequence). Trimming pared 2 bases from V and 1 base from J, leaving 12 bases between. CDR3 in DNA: TGTGCCAGCAGCTTAACCCTAGGGCAGTCCTACGAGCAGTACTTC. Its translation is CASSLTLGQSYEQYF.

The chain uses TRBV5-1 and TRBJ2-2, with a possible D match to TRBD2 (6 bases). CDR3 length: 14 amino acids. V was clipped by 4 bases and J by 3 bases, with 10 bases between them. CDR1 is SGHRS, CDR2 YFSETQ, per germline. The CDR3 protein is CASSLGLDTGELFF. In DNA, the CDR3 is TGCGCCAGCAGCCTGGGACTCGACACCGGGGAGCTGTTTTTT.

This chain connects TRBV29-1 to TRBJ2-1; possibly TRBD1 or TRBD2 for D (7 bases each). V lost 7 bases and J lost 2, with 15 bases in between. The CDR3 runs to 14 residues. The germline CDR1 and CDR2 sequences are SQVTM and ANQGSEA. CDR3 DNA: TGCAGCGGGGGGAGGGGGCCCCCCTACAATGAGCAGTTCTTC. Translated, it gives CSGGRGPPYNEQFF.

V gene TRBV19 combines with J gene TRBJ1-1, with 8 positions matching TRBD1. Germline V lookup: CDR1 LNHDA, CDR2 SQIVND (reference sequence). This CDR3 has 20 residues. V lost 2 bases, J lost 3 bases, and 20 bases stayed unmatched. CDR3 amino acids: CASSISARSTGEGLDTEAFF. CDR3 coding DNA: TGTGCCAGTAGTATAAGCGCTCGTTCGACAGGGGAGGGATTGGACACTGAAGCTTTCTTT.

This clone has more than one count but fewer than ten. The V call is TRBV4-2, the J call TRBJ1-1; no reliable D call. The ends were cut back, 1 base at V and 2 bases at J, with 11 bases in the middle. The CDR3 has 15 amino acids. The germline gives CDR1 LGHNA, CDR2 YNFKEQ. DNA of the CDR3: TGTGCCAGCAGCCAAGTTGGGATTACAAACACTGAAGCTTTCTTT. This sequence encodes CASSQVGITNTEAFF.

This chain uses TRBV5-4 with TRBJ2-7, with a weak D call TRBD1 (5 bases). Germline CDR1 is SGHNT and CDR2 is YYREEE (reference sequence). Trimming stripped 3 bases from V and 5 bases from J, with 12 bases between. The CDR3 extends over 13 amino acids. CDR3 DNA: TGTGCCAGCAGCTGGGGCGTGGCAGACGAGCAGTACTTC. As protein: CASSWGVADEQYF.